Shown below are 21 T cell receptor beta chains from a single sample sequenced in a study of cytomegalovirus exposure and HLA in healthy donors. Libraries were prepared by immunoSEQ multiplex PCR; TCRdb keeps only in-frame clonotypes and omits some of them. The sample has 150,000 to 250,000 clones; 75% to 85% are singletons. The sequenced material came from PBMCs. These TCRs come from a woman in her twenties or thirties in good health and CMV-seropositive.

The chain combines TRBV5-1 with TRBJ2-1; the match to TRBD2 covers 13 bases. The trim removed 4 bases at V and 1 base at J, leaving 8 bases unmatched. CDR1 SGHRS and CDR2 YFSETQ come from the germline V gene. The CDR3 is 18 amino acids. In nucleotides, the CDR3 is TGCGCCAGCAGCCCACAGGGACTAGCGGGAAGGTCCTACAATGAGCAGTTCTTC. Translation gives CASSPQGLAGRSYNEQFF.

The chain employs TRBV6-5 and TRBJ2-2, with D possibly matching TRBD2 (5 bases). The CDR3 is 15 residues long. V was shortened by 2 bases and J by 5 bases, with 12 bases between the two germline ends. Looked up from germline, CDR1 is MNHEY and CDR2 is SVGAGI. CDR3 protein: CASSYEASSTGELFF. The CDR3 DNA sequence: TGTGCCAGCAGTTACGAGGCTAGCTCAACCGGGGAGCTGTTTTTT.

The table lists this clone with a count of one. The chain carries TRBV23-1 and TRBJ1-2, with D possibly being TRBD1 (5 bases). TRBV23-1 is recorded as an ORF, its role being uncertain. The CDR3 is made up of 13 amino acids. With 6 bases removed from V and 8 bases from J, the gap between germline ends came to 16 bases. CDR3 DNA: TGCGCCAGCAGACAGGTTTATAAGGGGGGCTACACCTTC. This encodes CASRQVYKGGYTF.

The CDR3 DNA reads TGTGCCAGCAGCTTAAAACTGAGTACAACTAATGAAAAACTGTTTTTT. Amino acids: CASSLKLSTTNEKLFF. V usage is TRBV7-8 and J usage is TRBJ1-4, with D unresolved. CDR3 length: 16 amino acids. CDR1 and CDR2 (germline): SGHVS, FQNEAQ. Trimming took off 2 bases at V and 0 bases at J, with 10 bases between the two ends.

The chain joins TRBV7-9 to TRBJ1-2; 7 positions match TRBD1. Trimming at V came to 7 bases and at J to 6 bases, leaving 14 bases not matched to a gene. The CDR3 is made up of 15 amino acids. Looked up from germline, CDR1 is SEHNR and CDR2 is FQNEAQ (reference sequence). As DNA, the CDR3 is TGTGCCAGCATCCGACTAGGGCAGGGGGTGGATGGCTACACCTTC. Amino acid sequence: CASIRLGQGVDGYTF.

The V and J genes are TRBV19 and TRBJ2-3; tentatively, D is TRBD1 (6 bases). CDR3 length: 16 amino acids. Trimming removed 2 bases from V and 0 bases from J, with 12 bases in between. CDR1 is LNHDA, CDR2 SQIVND, per germline (reference sequence). The CDR3 coding sequence is TGTGCCAGTAGTATATCAGGGGTCCCTAGCACAGATACGCAGTATTTT. It encodes CASSISGVPSTDTQYF.

This clone was seen just once. The rearrangement joins TRBV11-3 to TRBJ2-7, with 7 nucleotides matching TRBD2. In germline, CDR1 is SGHNT, CDR2 YENEEA. The CDR3 length is 15 residues. V lost 6 bases and J lost 3; bases outside the gene matches: 11. CDR3 residues: CASSLGTTDLYEQYF. The DNA of the CDR3 is TGTGCCAGCAGTCTCGGGACTACCGACCTCTACGAGCAGTACTTC.

The V gene is TRBV21-1, the J gene TRBJ2-2; the D segment call TRBD2 is taken from the table without a DNA check. TRBV21-1 is flagged as a pseudogene. This CDR3 contains 17 residues. In DNA, the CDR3 is TGTGCCAGCAGCAATCGAATCGGGAGGTTAGACACCGGGGAGCTGTTTTTT. Its protein is CASSNRIGRLDTGELFF.

CDR3 coding DNA: TGTGCCCCCGCGCCTCAGGGACTAAAAAGTAGTGAGCAGTACTTC. Its protein product is CAPAPQGLKSSEQYF. The chain recombines TRBV6-6 with TRBJ2-7; TRBD2 matches at 7 bases. The CDR3 totals 15 residues. Trimming removed 11 bases from V and 7 bases from J; junction bases left unmatched: 20. Germline V gene data show CDR1 as MNHNY and CDR2 as SVGAGI (reference sequence).

The genes are TRBV19 and TRBJ1-1; D is uncertain. This CDR3 spans 13 amino acids. The germline V and J ends were trimmed by 5 bases and 0 bases, with 7 bases remaining between them. Germline V gene data show CDR1 as LNHDA and CDR2 as SQIVND (reference sequence). CDR3 DNA sequence: TGTGCCAGTAGTGAGGCAATGAACACTGAAGCTTTCTTT. Its translation is CASSEAMNTEAFF.

This clone occurred a few times. The chain combines TRBV29-1 with TRBJ1-5, with D perhaps matching TRBD1 (6 bases). Trimming removed 6 bases from V and 0 bases from J, with 12 bases in between. This CDR3 comprises 14 residues. Per germline, CDR1 SQVTM and CDR2 ANQGSEA. The CDR3: CSVGTINSNQPQHF. The DNA for the CDR3 is TGCAGCGTAGGGACAATTAATAGCAATCAGCCCCAGCATTTT.

This rearrangement joins TRBV5-6 to TRBJ2-7; 11 bases line up with TRBD2. The CDR3 covers 18 residues. Looked up from germline, CDR1 is SGHDT and CDR2 is YYEEEE. The V gene end was trimmed by 2 bases and the J gene end by 0 bases; junction bases not matched to a gene: 10. The CDR3 DNA reads as TGTGCCAGCAGCTTCAGAGGTAGCGGGAGGGCGCTCTCCTACGAGCAGTACTTC. This gives the protein CASSFRGSGRALSYEQYF.

As DNA, the CDR3 is TGTGCCAGCAGTCTGGCGGGACAGGGAGTTTACGAGCAGTACTTC. Its protein product is CASSLAGQGVYEQYF. The gene calls are TRBV28 and TRBJ2-7; 9 bases line up with TRBD1. The germline gives CDR1 MDHEN, CDR2 SYDVKM. V was pared by 5 bases and J by 4 bases, with 9 bases of the junction left unmatched. This CDR3 contains 15 residues.

This CDR3 is CASSLGDLGTQYF. CDR3 sequence (DNA): TGTGCCAGCAGTTTGGGAGATCTCGGTACGCAGTATTTT. The gene calls are TRBV28 and TRBJ2-3; tentatively, D is TRBD2 (5 bases). The CDR3 has 13 residues. Looked up from germline, CDR1 is MDHEN and CDR2 is SYDVKM. Trimming took 3 bases from V and 8 from J, leaving 12 bases between them.

The V and J genes are TRBV29-1 and TRBJ2-7; 8 bases are a match to TRBD2. V gave up 4 bases and J gave up 3 bases; unmatched junction bases: 5. There are 13 residues in the CDR3. Germline V gives CDR1 SQVTM, CDR2 ANQGSEA. CDR3 sequence reads: CSVVLAGYYEQYF. DNA of the CDR3: TGCAGCGTTGTCCTAGCGGGCTACTACGAGCAGTACTTC.

The chain is built from TRBV5-1 and TRBJ2-1; tentative D call: TRBD2 (5 bases). V was clipped by 0 bases and J by 0 bases, with 10 bases between them. The CDR3 has 16 amino acids. CDR1 SGHRS and CDR2 YFSETQ come from the germline V gene. The CDR3 DNA reads as TGCGCCAGCAGCTTGGTCGTAGCGAGCTCCTACAATGAGCAGTTCTTC. This encodes CASSLVVASSYNEQFF.

The genes are TRBV29-1 and TRBJ1-2; 9 bases line up with TRBD1. CDR1 SQVTM and CDR2 ANQGSEA come from the germline V gene. Trimming removed 4 bases from V and 5 bases from J; junction bases left unmatched: 11. The CDR3 length is 15 residues. Here the CDR3 reads CSVGGTQGQGYGYTF. CDR3 nucleotides: TGCAGCGTTGGGGGTACTCAGGGACAGGGATATGGCTACACCTTC.

This chain uses TRBV18 with TRBJ2-2; 9 bases are a match to TRBD1. CDR1 is KGHSH and CDR2 is LQKENI in the germline V gene. J lost 3 bases, V lost 3 bases, and 5 bases had no gene match. This CDR3 spans 16 amino acids. The DNA of the CDR3 is TGTGCCAGCTCACCTATGAACAGGGGGCACACCGGGGAGCTGTTTTTT. Amino acids: CASSPMNRGHTGELFF.

This rearrangement joins TRBV27 to TRBJ1-2; 7 bases are a match to TRBD1. Germline assignment: CDR1 MNHEY and CDR2 SMNVEV (reference sequence). This CDR3 region has 14 residues. Trimming cost V 6 bases and J 2 bases; bases outside gene matches: 6. The DNA for the CDR3 is TGTGCCAGCAGACCGACAGGGTCGAACTATGGCTACACCTTC. The encoded protein is CASRPTGSNYGYTF.

This clone was recorded once. The genes are TRBV21-1 and TRBJ2-7; the table's D call, TRBD1, has no DNA check behind it. TRBV21-1 is assigned pseudogene status. The CDR3 sequence is 14 residues long. Written as DNA, the CDR3 is TGTGCCAGCAGCAAAGGGCAAAAACCGTACGAGCAGTACTTC. Its protein product is CASSKGQKPYEQYF.

The CDR3 DNA follows: TGTGCCAGCAGTTCGATGGGCGACTCCTACGAGCAGTACTTC. This codes for CASSSMGDSYEQYF. The chain employs TRBV6-5 and TRBJ2-7; D is unclear. This CDR3 has 14 residues. CDR1 MNHEY and CDR2 SVGAGI come from the germline V gene. V gave up 4 bases and J gave up 0 bases, with 10 bases separating them.